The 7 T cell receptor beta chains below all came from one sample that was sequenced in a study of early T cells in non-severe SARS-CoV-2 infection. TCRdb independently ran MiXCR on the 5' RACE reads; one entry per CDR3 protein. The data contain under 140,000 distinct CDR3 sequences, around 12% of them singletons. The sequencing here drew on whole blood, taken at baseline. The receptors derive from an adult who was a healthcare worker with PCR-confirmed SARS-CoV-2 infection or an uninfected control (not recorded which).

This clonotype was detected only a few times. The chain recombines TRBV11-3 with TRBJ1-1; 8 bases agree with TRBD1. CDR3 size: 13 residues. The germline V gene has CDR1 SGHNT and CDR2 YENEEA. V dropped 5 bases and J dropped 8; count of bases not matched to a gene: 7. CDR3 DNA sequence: TGTGCCAGCAGCACCGGGACAGGATACGAAGCTTTCTTT. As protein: CASSTGTGYEAFF. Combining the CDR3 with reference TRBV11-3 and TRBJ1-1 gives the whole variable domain EAGVVQSPRYKIIEKKQPVAFWCNPISGHNTLYWYLQNLGQGPELLIRYENEEAVDDSQLPKDRFSAERLKGVDSTLKIQPAELGDSAVYLCASSTGTGYEAFFGQGTRLTVV.

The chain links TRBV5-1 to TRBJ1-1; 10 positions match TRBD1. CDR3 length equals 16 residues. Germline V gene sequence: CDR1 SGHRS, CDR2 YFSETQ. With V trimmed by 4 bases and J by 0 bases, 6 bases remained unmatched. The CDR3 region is CASSREGQGMNTEAFF. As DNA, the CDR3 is TGCGCCAGCAGCAGGGAGGGACAGGGGATGAACACTGAAGCTTTCTTT.

For the CDR3, the DNA is TGCAGTGCTAAAAGACGGGAGCGGGACACTGAAGCTTTCTTT. Its protein is CSAKRRERDTEAFF. The J gene is TRBJ1-1, the V gene TRBV20-1, with D uncertain. Germline V CDR1 and CDR2: DFQATT, SNEGSKA (reference sequence). The CDR3 loop spans 14 amino acids. The V end lost 4 bases, the J end lost 3 bases, and 15 bases lay between the germline ends.

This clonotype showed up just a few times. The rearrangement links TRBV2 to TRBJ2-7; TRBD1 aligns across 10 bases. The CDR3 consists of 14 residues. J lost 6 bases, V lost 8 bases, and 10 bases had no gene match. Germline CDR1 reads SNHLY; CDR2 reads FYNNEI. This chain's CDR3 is CASRQPRDRGEQYF. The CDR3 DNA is TGTGCCAGCCGTCAGCCCCGGGACAGGGGCGAGCAGTACTTC.

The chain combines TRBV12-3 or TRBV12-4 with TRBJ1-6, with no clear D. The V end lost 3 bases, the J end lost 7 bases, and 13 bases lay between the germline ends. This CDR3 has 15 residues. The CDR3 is CASSLSYGRNSPLHF. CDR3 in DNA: TGTGCCAGCAGTTTGAGTTACGGGCGAAATTCACCCCTCCACTTT.

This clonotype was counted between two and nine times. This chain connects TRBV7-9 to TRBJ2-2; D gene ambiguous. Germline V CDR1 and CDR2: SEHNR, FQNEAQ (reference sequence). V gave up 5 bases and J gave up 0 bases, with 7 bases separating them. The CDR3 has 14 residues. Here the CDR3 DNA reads TGTGCCAGCAGCCCACGGGCGAACACCGGGGAGCTGTTTTTT. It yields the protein CASSPRANTGELFF.

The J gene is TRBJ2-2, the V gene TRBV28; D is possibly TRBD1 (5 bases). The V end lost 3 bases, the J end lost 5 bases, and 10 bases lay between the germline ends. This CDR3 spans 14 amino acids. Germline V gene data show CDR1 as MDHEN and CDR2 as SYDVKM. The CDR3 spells CASSFRAGTGELFF. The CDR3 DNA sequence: TGTGCCAGCAGTTTTAGGGCAGGGACCGGGGAGCTGTTTTTT.